This TCR beta chain is drawn from a study of shared clonotypes between healthy human individuals. Losses at the gene ends were 5 bases for V and 6 bases for J; bases not matched to a gene: 12. The CDR3 spans 16 residues. In germline, CDR1 is LGHNT, CDR2 FRNRAP. Sequencing was performed with immunoSEQ multiplex PCR; in TCRdb, only in-frame clones are kept and a portion is missing. The sample carries more than 2,000,000 clones, about 92% recorded once. Donation came from healthy HIV-negative adults that had no recent acute infections or vaccinations. This chain joins TRBV12-5 and TRBJ2-2; 7 positions match TRBD2. The sample was naive CD4+ T cells sorted from blood. This sample's subset: CD45RA+ positively selected. The receptor was derived from a man between 18 and 29 years old in good health. The CDR3 coding sequence is TGTGCTAGTGGTCCCCGGACTAGAAAGAGGTCCGGGGAGCTGTTTTTT. Translating gives CASGPRTRKRSGELFF.